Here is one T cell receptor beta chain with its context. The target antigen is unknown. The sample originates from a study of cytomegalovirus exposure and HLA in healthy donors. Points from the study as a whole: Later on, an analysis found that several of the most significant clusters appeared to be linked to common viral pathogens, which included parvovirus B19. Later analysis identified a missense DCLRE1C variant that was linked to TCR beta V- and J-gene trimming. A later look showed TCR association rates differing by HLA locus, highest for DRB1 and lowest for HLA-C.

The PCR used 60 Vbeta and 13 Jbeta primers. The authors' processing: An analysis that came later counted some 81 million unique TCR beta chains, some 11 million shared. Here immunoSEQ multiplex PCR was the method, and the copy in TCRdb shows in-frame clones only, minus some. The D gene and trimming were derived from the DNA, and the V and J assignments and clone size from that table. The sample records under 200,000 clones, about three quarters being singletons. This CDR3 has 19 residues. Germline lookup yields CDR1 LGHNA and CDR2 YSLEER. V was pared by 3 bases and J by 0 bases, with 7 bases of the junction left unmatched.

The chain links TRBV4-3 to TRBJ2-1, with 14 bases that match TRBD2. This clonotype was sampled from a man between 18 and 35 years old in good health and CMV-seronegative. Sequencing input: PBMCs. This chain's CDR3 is CASSQSATSGRASYNEQFF. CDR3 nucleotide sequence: TGCGCCAGCAGCCAGAGCGCGACTAGCGGGAGGGCCTCCTACAATGAGCAGTTCTTC.